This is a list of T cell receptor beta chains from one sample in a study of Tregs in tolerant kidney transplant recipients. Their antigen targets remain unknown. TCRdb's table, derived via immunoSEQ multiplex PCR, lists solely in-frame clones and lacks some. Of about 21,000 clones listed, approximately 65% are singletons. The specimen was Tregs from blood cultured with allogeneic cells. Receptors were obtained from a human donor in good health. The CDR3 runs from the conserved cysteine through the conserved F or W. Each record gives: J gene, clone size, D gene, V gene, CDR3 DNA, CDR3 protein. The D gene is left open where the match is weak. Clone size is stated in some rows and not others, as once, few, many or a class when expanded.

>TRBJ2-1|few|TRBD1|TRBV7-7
TGTGCTAGCAGCCTCGGACAGGGAGCTTACAATGAGCAGTTCTTC
CASSLGQGAYNEQFF
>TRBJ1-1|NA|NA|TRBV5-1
TGCGCCAGCAGCTTGGCGGGTATCTCCAGGAACACTGAAGCTTTCTTT
CASSLAGISRNTEAFF
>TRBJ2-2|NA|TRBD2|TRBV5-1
TGCGCCAGCAGCTTGGCCTTCGGACTAGCGGAGACCGGGGAGCTGTTTTTT
CASSLAFGLAETGELFF
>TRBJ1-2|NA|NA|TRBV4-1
TGCGCCAGCAGCCGGGGGGCTGCTAACTATGGCTACACCTTC
CASSRGAANYGYTF
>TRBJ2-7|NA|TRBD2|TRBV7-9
TGTGCCAGCACCCGGGGGGGGCAGGGAGGCGAGCAGTACTTC
CASTRGGQGGEQYF
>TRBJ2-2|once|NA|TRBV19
TGTGCCAGTACCCCCAGGGTGTGGTGGACCGGGGAGCTGTTTTTT
CASTPRVWWTGELFF
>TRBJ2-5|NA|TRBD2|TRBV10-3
TGTGCCATCAGTGAGGGAACTAGCGGGGGGTCGAGGGAGACCCAGTACTTC
CAISEGTSGGSRETQYF
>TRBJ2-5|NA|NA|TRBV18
TGTGCCAGCTCACCGGTTCTAGGGCTGCCGGAAGAGGCCCAGTACTTC
CASSPVLGLPEEAQYF
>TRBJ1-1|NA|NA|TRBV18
TGTGCCAGCTCTCCCAGGGGGAACACTGAAGCTTTCTTT
CASSPRGNTEAFF
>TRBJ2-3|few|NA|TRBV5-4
TGTGCCAGCAGCGGGGGCATAACTAGGAGGTTAACAGATACGCAGTATTTT
CASSGGITRRLTDTQYF
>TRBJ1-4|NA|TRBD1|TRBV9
TGTGCCAGCAGCGTAGGACAGGGGCGGACAACTAATGAAAAACTGTTTTTT
CASSVGQGRTTNEKLFF
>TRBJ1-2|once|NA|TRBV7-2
TGTGCCAGCAGCTTAGCCGAGGGGATTGGAGGCTACACCTTC
CASSLAEGIGGYTF
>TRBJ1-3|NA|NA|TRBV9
TGTGCCAGCAGCGTAGTTCCTGGAAACACCATATATTTT
CASSVVPGNTIYF
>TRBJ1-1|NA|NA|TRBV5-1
TGCGCCAGCAGCTTGGCCGACCCTCAGGGCACTGAAGCTTTCTTT
CASSLADPQGTEAFF
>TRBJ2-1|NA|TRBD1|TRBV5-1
TGCGCCAGCAGCTTGATATCGGGACAGGTTCAGTTCTTC
CASSLISGQVQFF
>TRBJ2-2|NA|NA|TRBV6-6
TGTGCCAGCAGTTACCGAGGCGGAGCGGGCACCGGGGAGCTGTTTTTT
CASSYRGGAGTGELFF
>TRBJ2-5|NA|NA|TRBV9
TGTGCCAGCAGCGTAGCCCCGAGAACGGAGACCCAGTACTTC
CASSVAPRTETQYF
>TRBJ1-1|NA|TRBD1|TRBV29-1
TGCAGCGTCGAAGGACAGGGGGCGCTTACTTTCTTT
CSVEGQGALTFF
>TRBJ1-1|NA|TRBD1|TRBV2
TGTGCCAGCCTACCCGGACAGGGAAAATACACTGAAGCTTTCTTT
CASLPGQGKYTEAFF
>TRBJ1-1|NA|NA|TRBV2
TGTGCCAGCAGTGTGGAGAGGAACACTGAAGCTTTCTTT
CASSVERNTEAFF
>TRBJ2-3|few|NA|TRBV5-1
TGCGCCAGCACCACTAGGAACTTAGATACGCAGTATTTT
CASTTRNLDTQYF
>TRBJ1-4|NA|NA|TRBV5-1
TGCGCCAGCAGCTTGGCTCGGGGGGCGCGTGAAAAACTGTTTTTT
CASSLARGAREKLFF
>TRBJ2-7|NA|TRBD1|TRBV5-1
TGCGCCAGCAGACAGGGGGCGCGGACCGAGCAGTACTTC
CASRQGARTEQYF
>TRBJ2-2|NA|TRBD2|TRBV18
TGTGCCAGCTCAGCTAGCGGGAGACCCACCGGGGAGCTGTTTTTT
CASSASGRPTGELFF
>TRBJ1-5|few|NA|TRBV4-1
TGCGCCAGCAGCCAAGATGGGCAGTATAGCAATCAGCCCCAGCATTTT
CASSQDGQYSNQPQHF
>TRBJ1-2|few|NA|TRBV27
TGTGCCAGCAGTTTGGGCAGGCAGGCCGGCTACACCTTC
CASSLGRQAGYTF
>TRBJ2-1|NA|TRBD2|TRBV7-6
TGTGCCAGCAGCTCCACAAGCGGGAGAAGATCCAATGAGCAGTTCTTC
CASSSTSGRRSNEQFF
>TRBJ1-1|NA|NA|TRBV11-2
TGTGCCAGCAGCATATTAACAGCCCTCATGAACACTGAAGCTTTCTTT
CASSILTALMNTEAFF
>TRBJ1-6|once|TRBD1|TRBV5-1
TGCGCCAGCAGCTTGGAACCCCTCATGACAGGGGTGCTCTATAATTCACCCCTCCACTTT
CASSLEPLMTGVLYNSPLHF
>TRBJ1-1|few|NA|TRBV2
TGTGCCCTCAATCGGGGTAGGAGAACAGAAGCTTTCTTT
CALNRGRRTEAFF
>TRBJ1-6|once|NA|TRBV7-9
TGTGCCAGCAGCCGCATCTATAATTCACCCCTCCACTTT
CASSRIYNSPLHF
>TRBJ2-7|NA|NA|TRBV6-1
TGTGCCAGCAGGCCCCGACCCCTGAGCTCCTACGAGCAGTACTTC
CASRPRPLSSYEQYF
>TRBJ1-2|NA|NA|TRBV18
TGTGCCAGCTCACCGCCCGGGATCTATGGCTACACCTTC
CASSPPGIYGYTF
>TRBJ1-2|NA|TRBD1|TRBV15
TGTGCCACCAGCAGAGATTGGACAGGGGGGAGCGGCTACACCTTC
CATSRDWTGGSGYTF
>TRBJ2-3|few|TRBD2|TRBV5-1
TGCGCCAGCAGCTTGGGGGCGACTAGCAGAGGGGATACGCAGTATTTT
CASSLGATSRGDTQYF
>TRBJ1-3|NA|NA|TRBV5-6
TGTGCCAGCAGCGTTAGGGGTTCTGGAAACACCATATATTTT
CASSVRGSGNTIYF
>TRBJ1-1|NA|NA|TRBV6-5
TGTGCCAGCAGTAGGGGGGGGGAAGCTTTCTTT
CASSRGGEAFF
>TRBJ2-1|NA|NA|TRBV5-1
TGCGCCAGCAGCCGCAGGAGGGACACCTACAATGAGCAGTTCTTC
CASSRRRDTYNEQFF
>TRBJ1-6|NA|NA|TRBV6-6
TGTGCCAGCAGTTACTCTCTGAGAAAGGGGAGTTCACCCCTCCACTTT
CASSYSLRKGSSPLHF
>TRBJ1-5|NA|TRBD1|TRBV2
TGTGCCAGCAGCCGACAGGGGCAGAGAAGCAATCAGCCCCAGCATTTT
CASSRQGQRSNQPQHF
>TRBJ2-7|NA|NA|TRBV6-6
TGTGCCAGCAGTTACTCGGGGGCGTACAGCTCCTACGAGCAGTACTTC
CASSYSGAYSSYEQYF
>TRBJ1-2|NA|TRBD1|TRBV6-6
TGTGCCAGCAGTTACCCTGGGACAGGGAGTAACTATGGCTACACCTTC
CASSYPGTGSNYGYTF
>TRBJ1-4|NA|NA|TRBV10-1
TGCGCCAGCAGTGGACAAAATGAAAAACTGTTTTTT
CASSGQNEKLFF
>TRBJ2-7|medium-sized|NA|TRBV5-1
TGCGCCAGCAGCTTGCAGCCTAGCGTCTCCTACGAGCAGTACTTC
CASSLQPSVSYEQYF